One and the same sample provided the 5 T cell receptor beta chains below, sequenced in a study of control samples from healthy donors and cancer patients. Sequencing used immunoSEQ multiplex PCR; TCRdb keeps in-frame clones, though not all of them. This sample has 100,000 or so clones, with more than 85% found just once. The sample taken for sequencing was blood. These receptors were obtained from a man aged 25-45 years in good health.

This chain links TRBV6-5 with TRBJ2-7; D could derive from TRBD1 or TRBD2 (6 bases each). The CDR3 sequence is 14 residues long. The ends were cut back, 6 bases at V and 5 bases at J, with 17 bases in the middle. Germline V gene sequence: CDR1 MNHEY, CDR2 SVGAGI. The CDR3 sequence: CASSPPGAPHEQYF. The CDR3 DNA reads as TGTGCCAGCAGCCCGCCGGGGGCCCCCCACGAGCAGTACTTC.

The chain is built from TRBV4-3 and TRBJ2-4, with D possibly matching TRBD2 (5 bases). The CDR3 is 17 amino acids. Germline-derived CDR1 and CDR2 are LGHNA and YSLEER. V lost 0 bases to trimming and J lost 2 bases, with 14 bases between them. The CDR3 is CASSQDGPEGPKNIQYF. For the CDR3, the DNA is TGCGCCAGCAGCCAAGATGGCCCCGAGGGCCCCAAAAACATTCAGTACTTC.

The V gene is TRBV6-5, the J gene TRBJ1-2, with a weak D call TRBD1 (5 bases). V shed 2 bases and J shed 5 bases, with 9 bases lying between them. CDR3 length: 13 amino acids. Germline CDR1 is MNHEY and CDR2 is SVGAGI. The CDR3 bases are TGTGCCAGCAGTTACAGGGGACTGTATGGCTACACCTTC. Translating gives CASSYRGLYGYTF.

The rearrangement links TRBV19 to TRBJ2-1, with 9 bases identical to TRBD1. The CDR3 is 15 residues long. V lost 4 bases, J lost 2 bases, and 3 bases stayed unmatched. Germline values: CDR1 LNHDA, CDR2 SQIVND (reference sequence). The CDR3 protein is CASSTDRGPYNEQFF. The CDR3 DNA sequence: TGTGCCAGTAGTACGGACAGGGGCCCCTACAATGAGCAGTTCTTC.

This chain connects TRBV10-3 to TRBJ1-5; D is unresolved. The length of the CDR3 is 14 residues. Trimming took 11 bases from V and 5 from J, leaving 19 bases between them. Germline values: CDR1 ENHRY, CDR2 SYGVKD. The CDR3 region has the DNA TGTGCCTCCAAGGGTCTGACGGACGATCAGCCCCAGCATTTT. Its translation is CASKGLTDDQPQHF.